This T cell receptor (beta chain) was obtained from a study of blood T cell repertoires in COVID-19. Clones were sequenced by immunoSEQ multiplex PCR, and TCRdb holds only the in-frame ones, with some missing. The sample consists of about 200,000 clones, about 82% of them appearing once. V lost 5 bases and J 0 bases, leaving 8 bases between the germline ends. Germline CDR1 SEHNR, CDR2 FQNEAQ (reference sequence). CDR3 length: 14 amino acids. V is TRBV7-9 and J is TRBJ1-5; D perhaps matches TRBD1 (5 bases). The material sequenced was PBMCs or T cells enriched from blood (not recorded which). The clonotype was recovered from a man in his forties with acute COVID-19. The CDR3 here is CASSRGGSNQPQHF. CDR3 bases: TGTGCCAGCAGCCGGGGGGGTAGCAATCAGCCCCAGCATTTT.